This entry is about one T cell receptor (beta chain). What it recognizes is unknown. These data originate in a study of cytomegalovirus exposure and HLA in healthy donors. Trimming took 2 bases from V and 11 from J, leaving 16 bases between them. The CDR3 has 15 amino acids. Germline values: CDR1 SGHTA, CDR2 FQGNSA. The PCR made use of 60 Vbeta and 13 Jbeta primers. Sequencing used immunoSEQ multiplex PCR; TCRdb keeps in-frame clones, though not all of them. The sample lists hundreds of thousands of clones; 70% to 80% were seen once. Study-wide points: Among the sequence variants, a highly shared cluster was likely an artifact of sequencing.

The J gene is TRBJ1-6, the V gene TRBV7-2; a possible D gene is TRBD1 (5 bases). This receptor was taken from a woman aged 55 to 70 in good health and CMV-seropositive. Sequences were obtained from PBMCs. CDR3 sequence reads: CASSLNGQGGPPLHF. The CDR3 bases are TGTGCCAGCAGCTTAAACGGCCAGGGTGGGCCACCCCTCCACTTT. The full variable domain, its missing parts supplied by reference TRBV7-2 and TRBJ1-6, is GAGVSQSPSNKVTEKGKDVELRCDPISGHTALYWYRQSLGQGLEFLIYFQGNSAPDKSGLPSDRFSAERTGGSVSTLTIQRTQQEDSAVYLCASSLNGQGGPPLHFGNGTRLTVT.